Sequencing of this T cell receptor beta chain was carried out in a study of T cell responses to AZD1222 COVID-19 vaccine. Points from the study as a whole: Increased Spike-specific TCR breadth and depth were observed after two AZD1222 doses.

TCRdb's table, derived via immunoSEQ multiplex PCR, lists solely in-frame clones and lacks some. The sample includes 90,000 to 110,000 clones, roughly 86% seen only once; the top ten take around 4.4%. Concerning this clone: Its matching antigen is unknown.

Trimming cost V 6 bases and J 4 bases; bases outside gene matches: 18. Germline-derived CDR1 and CDR2 are MNHNY and SVGAGI (reference sequence). The CDR3 contains 18 residues. The chain recombines TRBV6-6 with TRBJ1-3; 7 bases are a match to TRBD1. The receptor's source is an adult who received the AZD1222 COVID-19 vaccine. Sequenced material: peripheral blood, taken 28 days after the second AZD1222 dose. This CDR3 reads CASSALAGQTSSGNTIYF. CDR3 bases: TGTGCCAGCAGCGCCCTCGCGGGACAGACCTCTTCCGGAAACACCATATATTTT.